The 20 T cell receptor beta chains in this list originate from one sample, sequenced in a study of T cells in Graves' hyperthyroidism and ophthalmopathy. Amplification yielded TCR beta CDR3 regions, with RNA transcripts as the source. An initial round of RT-PCR targeting the TCR CDR3 relied on the HTBI primer set. TCRdb re-derived calls from the multiplex PCR reads in MiXCR, one entry per CDR3 protein. This sample has some 530,000 distinct CDR3 sequences, with 22% found just once. Sequenced sample: blood. Receptors were obtained from a woman aged 65 to 85 with Graves' ophthalmopathy.

This clonotype has only a few counts. The gene calls are TRBV6-2 or TRBV6-3 and TRBJ2-7; D might be TRBD2 (6 bases). Germline values: CDR1 MNHEY, CDR2 SVGEGT. Trimming took off 4 bases at V and 3 bases at J, with 13 bases between the two ends. The CDR3 consists of 14 residues. The CDR3 bases are TGTGCCAGCAGTTGGGGACTTGGAGACTACGAGCAGTACTTC. Residues: CASSWGLGDYEQYF.

V usage is TRBV20-1 and J usage is TRBJ2-3, with 9 bases fitting TRBD2. J was trimmed by 5 bases and V by 4 bases; bases with no gene match: 19. The CDR3 is made up of 18 amino acids. Germline-derived CDR1 and CDR2 are DFQATT and SNEGSKA (reference sequence). In nucleotides, the CDR3 is TGCAGTGCTACCCGACTGGCGGGAGGGCCAGGAAGGAGAGATACGCAGTATTTT. Encoded protein: CSATRLAGGPGRRDTQYF.

Only a few counts were recorded for this clonotype. The chain uses TRBV12-3 or TRBV12-4 and TRBJ2-4, with D possibly TRBD2 on 7 matching bases. This CDR3 has 11 residues. V was pared by 7 bases and J by 7 bases, with 8 bases between. The CDR3 DNA reads TGTGCCAGCAAGGGGGGGAACATTCAGTACTTC. Translation gives CASKGGNIQYF.

The CDR3 DNA follows: TGCGCCAGCAGCTTGATGGGGGTTCAAGGAAACACCATATATTTT. Translating it yields CASSLMGVQGNTIYF. V gene TRBV5-1 combines with J gene TRBJ1-3; TRBD1 might be the D (5 bases). V was trimmed by 1 base and J by 4 bases, leaving 12 bases between them. Germline loops: CDR1 SGHRS, CDR2 YFSETQ. The CDR3 is made up of 15 amino acids.

Comment on this clonotype: Just one base apart from a much larger clone, this may be a read error. The J gene is TRBJ2-1, the V gene TRBV2; no clear D. Germline V CDR1 and CDR2: SNHLY, FYNNEI. The CDR3 is 14 amino acids. V was trimmed by 4 bases and J by 7 bases, leaving 14 bases between them. CDR3 amino acids: CASSAARSGNEQFF. The CDR3 DNA reads TGTGCCAGCAGTGCCGCACGTTCAGGTAATGAGCAGTTCTTC.

The rearrangement joins TRBV28 to TRBJ1-1; D is uncertain. Trimming took off 6 bases at V and 8 bases at J, with 10 bases between the two ends. The CDR3 loop spans 11 amino acids. Germline loops: CDR1 MDHEN, CDR2 SYDVKM. The CDR3 region is CASSRFQEAFF. CDR3 sequence (DNA): TGTGCCAGCAGCCGTTTCCAAGAAGCTTTCTTT.

The J gene is TRBJ1-1, the V gene TRBV28; no definite D call. V was pared by 6 bases and J by 0 bases, with 8 bases between. The V gene's germline CDR1 is MDHEN and CDR2 SYDVKM. The CDR3 is 13 amino acids. The DNA for the CDR3 is TGTGCCAGCAGGATTTATATGAACACTGAAGCTTTCTTT. Translating gives CASRIYMNTEAFF.

The chain links TRBV19 to TRBJ1-5, with 10 nucleotides matching TRBD1. The CDR3 loop spans 16 amino acids. V was pared by 6 bases and J by 1 base, with 6 bases of the junction left unmatched. Looked up from germline, CDR1 is LNHDA and CDR2 is SQIVND (reference sequence). CDR3 in amino acids: CASSRQGAASNQPQHF. In nucleotides, the CDR3 is TGTGCCAGTAGCCGACAGGGGGCGGCCAGCAATCAGCCCCAGCATTTT.

This clonotype came up a few times. The rearrangement uses TRBV5-6 and TRBJ1-1; 7 bases are a match to TRBD1. CDR3 length: 16 residues. From germline, CDR1 is SGHDT and CDR2 YYEEEE. The trim removed 0 bases at V and 0 bases at J, leaving 5 bases unmatched. CDR3 sequence: CASSLVEGALNTEAFF. The CDR3, as DNA: TGTGCCAGCAGCTTGGTGGAGGGGGCTTTGAACACTGAAGCTTTCTTT.

The chain carries TRBV6-1 and TRBJ2-5, with D perhaps TRBD1 (5 bases). The CDR3 sequence is 14 residues long. Germline CDR1 and CDR2: MNHNS and SASEGT. Trimming pared 7 bases from V and 2 bases from J, leaving 14 bases between. CDR3 loop: CASNKQARQETQYF. The CDR3 bases are TGTGCCAGCAATAAACAGGCGAGGCAAGAGACCCAGTACTTC.

As to this clonotype: This sequence may be a read error, since a much larger clone differs from it by one base. This chain joins TRBV7-7 and TRBJ2-7; TRBD1 is a possible D gene (5 bases). In germline, CDR1 is SSHAT, CDR2 FNYEAQ (reference sequence). The CDR3 totals 13 residues. The CDR3 here is CASSLTGAGEQCF. The CDR3 bases are TGTGCTAGCAGCTTAACAGGAGCAGGCGAGCAGTGCTTC.

The rearrangement links TRBV15 to TRBJ2-5; TRBD1 matches at 7 bases. The germline V gene has CDR1 LNHNV and CDR2 YYDKDF (reference sequence). V dropped 4 bases and J dropped 2; count of bases not matched to a gene: 7. The CDR3 is made up of 15 amino acids. The CDR3 coding sequence is TGTGCCACCAGCACAGGGGTGGGACAGCAAGAGACCCAGTACTTC. This encodes CATSTGVGQQETQYF. The variable domain in full, with the rest retrieved from reference TRBV15 and TRBJ2-5, is DAMVIQNPRYQVTQFGKPVTLSCSQTLNHNVMYWYQQKSSQAPKLLFHYYDKDFNNEADTPDNFQSRRPNTSFCFLDIRSPGLGDTAMYLCATSTGVGQQETQYFGPGTRLLVL.

The chain uses TRBV20-1 and TRBJ1-5; 8 bases line up with TRBD1. Germline CDR1 reads DFQATT; CDR2 reads SNEGSKA (reference sequence). Trimming took 0 bases from V and 2 from J; bases not matched to a gene: 3. This CDR3 contains 15 residues. CDR3 region: CSARDGGQGNQPQHF. CDR3 nucleotide sequence: TGCAGTGCTAGAGACGGGGGACAGGGCAATCAGCCCCAGCATTTT.

V usage is TRBV4-1 and J usage is TRBJ1-2; the D gene is possibly TRBD1 (6 bases). This CDR3 has 14 residues. V shed 4 bases and J shed 4 bases, with 13 bases lying between them. The germline CDR1 and CDR2 sequences are MGHRA and YSYEKL. The CDR3 spells CASSPPQGLYGYTF. CDR3 nucleotides: TGCGCCAGCAGCCCCCCCCAGGGGCTCTATGGCTACACCTTC.

This chain connects TRBV20-1 to TRBJ2-7; 9 bases are a match to TRBD2. The V gene's germline CDR1 is DFQATT and CDR2 SNEGSKA (reference sequence). The CDR3 totals 16 residues. Trimming cost V 2 bases and J 0 bases; bases outside gene matches: 8. CDR3 sequence: CSARTIAGAHSYEQYF. DNA for the CDR3: TGCAGTGCTAGAACAATAGCGGGAGCCCACTCCTACGAGCAGTACTTC.

The chain carries TRBV7-2 and TRBJ2-5, with 10 positions matching TRBD2. This CDR3 is 15 amino acids long. CDR1 and CDR2 (germline): SGHTA, FQGNSA. V shed 5 bases and J 5 bases; nucleotides not matched to a gene: 8. The CDR3 DNA reads TGTGCCAGCAGCAGTGCTAGCGGGAGTGAGGAGACCCAGTACTTC. Protein product: CASSSASGSEETQYF.

The table lists this clonotype with a few counts. CDR3 in DNA: TGTGCCAGCAGTTACCTCCCAATGGAGGGCTACGAGCAGTACTTC. It is translated as CASSYLPMEGYEQYF. The chain has TRBV6-5 and TRBJ2-7, with TRBD2 as a possible D gene (6 bases). CDR1 is MNHEY, CDR2 SVGAGI, per germline. V was trimmed by 2 bases and J by 3 bases, leaving 14 bases between them. The CDR3 has 15 residues.

Points on this clonotype: The junction shows a germline mismatch at one end, possibly a read error. J is TRBJ2-7 and V is TRBV7-8; D remains ambiguous. CDR3 length: 13 amino acids. Germline lookup yields CDR1 SGHVS and CDR2 FQNEAQ. The CDR3 DNA reads as TGTGCCAGCAGCCCACTCGCTACCTACGAGCAGTGCTTC. This codes for CASSPLATYEQCF.

This clonotype has only a few counts. This rearrangement joins TRBV4-1 to TRBJ2-3; no clear D gene. The ends were cut back, 5 bases at V and 2 bases at J, with 11 bases in the middle. Per germline, CDR1 MGHRA and CDR2 YSYEKL. This CDR3 region has 14 residues. Here the CDR3 reads CASSAQVDTDTQYF. The DNA for the CDR3 is TGCGCCAGCAGCGCCCAGGTTGACACAGATACGCAGTATTTT.

The chain carries TRBV20-1 and TRBJ2-7; a weak D match, TRBD1 (5 bases). With 5 bases removed from V and 5 bases from J, the gap between germline ends came to 16 bases. Germline loops: CDR1 DFQATT, CDR2 SNEGSKA (reference sequence). This CDR3 comprises 13 residues. DNA for the CDR3: TGCAGTGCTTCTAGGGGAAGGGCCCACGAGCAGTACTTC. Its translation is CSASRGRAHEQYF.